This TCR beta chain was identified during a study of T cell repertoires in cytomegalovirus infection. This clonotype has a count of ten or more. V was cut by 11 bases and J by 12 bases, with 8 bases left in between. Germline loops: CDR1 ENHRY, CDR2 SYGVKD. The CDR3 totals 9 residues. Each CDR3 protein gets one entry after TCRdb re-called the reads with MiXCR. The sample lists around 210,000 distinct CDR3 sequences, about 7% occurring once. The V and J genes are TRBV10-3 and TRBJ1-6; possible D gene TRBD1, 5 bases. This receptor was taken from a human donor in good health (CMV status not recorded). Some clones in this sample may be carry-over from other donors' samples. Material: PBMCs. This CDR3 reads CASGLPLHF. The CDR3 DNA reads TGTGCCTCGGGGCTACCCCTCCACTTT.